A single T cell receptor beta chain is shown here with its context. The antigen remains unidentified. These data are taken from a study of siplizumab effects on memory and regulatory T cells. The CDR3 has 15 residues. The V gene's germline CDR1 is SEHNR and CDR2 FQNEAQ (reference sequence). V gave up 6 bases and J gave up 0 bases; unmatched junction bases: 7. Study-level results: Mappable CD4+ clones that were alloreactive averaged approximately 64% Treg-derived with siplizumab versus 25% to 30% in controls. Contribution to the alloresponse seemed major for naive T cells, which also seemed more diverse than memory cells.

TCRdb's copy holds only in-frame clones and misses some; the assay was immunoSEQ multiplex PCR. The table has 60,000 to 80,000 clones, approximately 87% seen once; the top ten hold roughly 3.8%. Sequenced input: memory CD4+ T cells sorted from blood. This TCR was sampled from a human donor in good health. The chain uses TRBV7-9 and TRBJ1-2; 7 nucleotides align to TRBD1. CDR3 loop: CASRKGQRANYGYTF. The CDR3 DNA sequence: TGTGCCAGCAGAAAGGGACAGCGAGCTAACTATGGCTACACCTTC.